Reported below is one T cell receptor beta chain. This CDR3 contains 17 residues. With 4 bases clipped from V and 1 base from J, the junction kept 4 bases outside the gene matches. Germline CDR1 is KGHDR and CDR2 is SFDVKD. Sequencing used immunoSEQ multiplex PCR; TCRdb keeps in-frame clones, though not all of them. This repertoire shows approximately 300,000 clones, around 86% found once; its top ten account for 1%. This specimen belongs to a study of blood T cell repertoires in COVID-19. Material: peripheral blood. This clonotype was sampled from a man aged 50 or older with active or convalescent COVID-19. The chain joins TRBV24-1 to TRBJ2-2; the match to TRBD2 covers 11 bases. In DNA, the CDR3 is TGTGCCACCAGTGACCCCACTAGCGGGGGGAACACCGGGGAGCTGTTTTTT. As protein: CATSDPTSGGNTGELFF.